The 4 T cell receptor beta chains below all came from one sample that was sequenced in a study of metastatic and nonmetastatic thyroid tumors (dated by TCRdb to 2019 to 2021). No patient had received any treatment before thyroid surgery. The library was built by means of PCR. The run used an Illumina HiSeq 4000. TCRdb ran its own pipeline on the public reads, namely fastp trimming at Q25 and MiXCR clone calling, and kept in-frame beta chains. Here the sample has 43,000 or so clones; less than 5% occur a single time. The ten top clones hold less than 10% of the sample. The sequencing input was blood. The receptors derive from a female donor with papillary thyroid cancer or a benign thyroid nodule (not recorded which). Some clones in this sample may be carry-over from other donors' samples.

The chain recombines TRBV6-1 with TRBJ2-1, with 7 bases lining up with TRBD1. The CDR3 runs 13 residues. Germline V gene sequence: CDR1 MNHNS, CDR2 SASEGT. V shed 7 bases and J 2 bases; nucleotides not matched to a gene: 2. The CDR3 reads CASTGGAYNEQFF. The CDR3 coding sequence is TGTGCCAGCACAGGGGGTGCCTACAATGAGCAGTTCTTC.

This chain links TRBV24-1 with TRBJ1-2; 12 bases map to TRBD1. Germline V gives CDR1 KGHDR, CDR2 SFDVKD. The CDR3 runs 18 residues. Trimming cost V 3 bases and J 3 bases; bases outside gene matches: 10. CDR3 amino acids: CATSDASGTGGVYYGYTF. In nucleotides, the CDR3 is TGTGCCACCAGTGATGCCTCCGGGACAGGGGGCGTGTACTATGGCTACACCTTC.

This clone has a count of ten or more. This chain joins TRBV2 and TRBJ2-2, with no clear D. The germline V gene has CDR1 SNHLY and CDR2 FYNNEI. Trimming took off 2 bases at V and 7 bases at J, with 20 bases between the two ends. The CDR3 consists of 17 residues. The CDR3 nucleotides read TGTGCCAGCAGTGAAAATCCCCCCACCTCATTAGTCGGGGAGCTGTTTTTT. Protein product: CASSENPPTSLVGELFF.

The V gene is TRBV6-4, the J gene TRBJ2-1, with D perhaps matching TRBD2 (6 bases). The CDR3 spans 14 residues. The V gene's germline CDR1 is MRHNA and CDR2 SNTAGT. Trimming removed 4 bases from V and 9 bases from J, with 16 bases in between. The CDR3 nucleotides are TGTGCCAGCAGTGCGGGACCGGAGGGAGGTGAGCAGTTCTTC. Amino acid sequence: CASSAGPEGGEQFF.